This TCR beta chain was obtained from a study of blood T cell repertoires in COVID-19. Study context: Samples of COVID-19 (acute and convalescent) were obtained from the United States, Italy and Spain. Sources were T cells, B-cell-depleted T cells, or PBMCs; the material itself was cDNA or gDNA.

The CDR3 totals 14 residues. Trimming took 2 bases from V and 8 from J, leaving 13 bases between them. Germline-derived CDR1 and CDR2 are LNHDA and SQIVND (reference sequence). As processed by the authors: Amplification of reference gene primers provided the estimated nucleated cell counts. TCRdb's copy holds only in-frame clones and misses some; the assay was immunoSEQ multiplex PCR. D and trimming were read from the DNA, whereas the V and J calls and clone size are those reported in that table. This table has roughly 150,000 clones, 75% to 85% appearing once. This TCR derives from a woman between 45 and 60 years old in a cohort sampled during active or convalescent COVID-19. The sample consisted of peripheral blood. The gene calls are TRBV19 and TRBJ2-1; tentative D call: TRBD2 (5 bases). The chain's CDR3 is CASSIRTSADEQFF. The CDR3 nucleotides read TGTGCCAGTAGTATAAGGACTTCCGCCGATGAGCAGTTCTTC.